These 18 T cell receptor beta chains share one sample of origin, sequenced in a study of PD-L1 blockade in urothelial cancer. Specified time point: pretreatment peripheral blood. TCRdb's table, derived via immunoSEQ multiplex PCR, lists solely in-frame clones and lacks some. Found here are 65,000 to 90,000 clones, 84% of them singletons; the top ten hold about a tenth. The source material was PBMCs, sampled around atezolizumab (anti-PD-L1) treatment. These receptors all stem from an older woman with urothelial cancer.

The chain uses TRBV7-8 and TRBJ2-5; TRBD2 aligns across 12 bases. The trim removed 1 base at V and 3 bases at J, leaving 0 bases unmatched. Per the germline V gene, CDR1 is SGHVS and CDR2 is FQNEAQ. This CDR3 comprises 15 residues. The CDR3 sequence is CASSLGLAGEETQYF. In DNA form, the CDR3 reads TGTGCCAGCAGCTTAGGACTAGCGGGGGAAGAGACCCAGTACTTC.

The genes are TRBV5-4 and TRBJ2-2, with a weak D call TRBD2 (5 bases). The CDR3 is 14 amino acids. Trimming removed 0 bases at V and 7 bases at J, with 10 bases between. CDR1 SGHNT and CDR2 YYREEE come from the germline V gene (reference sequence). The CDR3 sequence: CASSLDRGSGELFF. CDR3 DNA sequence: TGTGCCAGCAGCTTGGATCGGGGTAGCGGGGAGCTGTTTTTT.

The CDR3 is CASSLLATGKYF. The CDR3 DNA follows: TGTGCCAGCAGTTTGTTAGCGACAGGGAAGTACTTC. This chain uses TRBV28 with TRBJ2-7; 7 bases are a match to TRBD1. The CDR3 spans 12 residues. Unmatched junction bases numbered 7, after V lost 3 bases and J lost 11 bases. CDR1 is MDHEN, CDR2 SYDVKM, per germline.

The chain is built from TRBV6-5 and TRBJ1-3, with D hard to call. The CDR3 sequence is 16 residues long. Germline V gene sequence: CDR1 MNHEY, CDR2 SVGAGI. Trimming removed 0 bases at V and 4 bases at J, with 13 bases between. CDR3 sequence reads: CASSYSGNLFGNTIYF. The CDR3, as DNA: TGTGCCAGCAGTTACTCTGGCAACCTTTTCGGAAACACCATATATTTT.

V usage is TRBV30 and J usage is TRBJ1-2, with 10 bases fitting TRBD1. Germline V gene sequence: CDR1 GTSNPN, CDR2 SVGIG (reference sequence). There are 15 residues in the CDR3. Trimming removed 4 bases from V and 2 bases from J; junction bases left unmatched: 7. CDR3 residues: CAWNKGDRGNYGYTF. Written as DNA, the CDR3 is TGTGCCTGGAACAAAGGGGACAGGGGAAACTATGGCTACACCTTC.

The chain combines TRBV27 with TRBJ1-3; 11 positions agree with TRBD1. J was trimmed by 5 bases and V by 6 bases; bases with no gene match: 18. The V gene's germline CDR1 is MNHEY and CDR2 SMNVEV (reference sequence). This CDR3 region has 19 residues. The CDR3 loop is CASRAGTGGPLTLRNTIYF. The CDR3 region has the DNA TGTGCCAGCAGGGCCGGGACAGGGGGTCCCTTAACCCTTAGAAACACCATATATTTT.

V is TRBV5-1 and J is TRBJ2-7; 11 bases match TRBD1. The CDR3 totals 14 residues. Unmatched junction bases numbered 1, after V lost 2 bases and J lost 3 bases. Germline V lookup: CDR1 SGHRS, CDR2 YFSETQ. The CDR3 nucleotides read TGCGCCAGCAGCTTCGGGACAGGGGGCTACGAGCAGTACTTC. Translation gives CASSFGTGGYEQYF.

This clone was counted between two and nine times. V gene TRBV4-1 combines with J gene TRBJ2-2; D perhaps matches TRBD2 (6 bases). V lost 0 bases and J lost 7, with 18 bases in between. The length of the CDR3 is 17 residues. Germline V gene data show CDR1 as MGHRA and CDR2 as YSYEKL. The CDR3 DNA reads TGCGCCAGCAGCCAAGACTATGGGGGGACCTGGGGCGGGGAGCTGTTTTTT. Translated: CASSQDYGGTWGGELFF.

The V call is TRBV18, the J call TRBJ2-3; D may be TRBD2 (5 bases). With 0 bases removed from V and 0 bases from J, the gap between germline ends came to 7 bases. Germline loops: CDR1 KGHSH, CDR2 LQKENI. The CDR3 covers 15 residues. CDR3 residues: CASSPPGSSTDTQYF. CDR3 coding DNA: TGTGCCAGCTCACCACCTGGGAGTAGCACAGATACGCAGTATTTT.

This rearrangement joins TRBV5-1 to TRBJ2-3; D is possibly TRBD1 (5 bases). V lost 3 bases to trimming and J lost 4 bases, with 12 bases between them. The germline V gene encodes CDR1 SGHRS and CDR2 YFSETQ. The CDR3 totals 14 residues. The DNA of the CDR3 is TGCGCCAGCAGCTATGGGGCAGGCCCAGATACGCAGTATTTT. Encoded protein: CASSYGAGPDTQYF. The whole variable domain, filled in from reference TRBV5-1 and TRBJ2-3, reads KAGVTQTPRYLIKTRGQQVTLSCSPISGHRSVSWYQQTPGQGLQFLFEYFSETQRNKGNFPGRFSGRQFSNSRSEMNVSTLELGDSALYLCASSYGAGPDTQYFGPGTRLTVL.

The chain has TRBV5-1 and TRBJ2-2, with D unresolved. CDR3 length: 16 residues. Germline V lookup: CDR1 SGHRS, CDR2 YFSETQ. Trimming pared 3 bases from V and 0 bases from J, leaving 12 bases between. The CDR3 DNA is TGCGCCAGCAGCTCAGCGACCGCCGCGAACACCGGGGAGCTGTTTTTT. Encoded protein: CASSSATAANTGELFF.

This clone has only a few counts. The V gene is TRBV5-1, the J gene TRBJ1-2; possible D gene TRBD1, 6 bases. Germline CDR1 reads SGHRS; CDR2 reads YFSETQ. V was shortened by 1 base and J by 4 bases, with 17 bases between the two germline ends. This CDR3 is built from 16 residues. The CDR3 loop reads CASSLIGDTRIYGYTF. The DNA of the CDR3 is TGCGCCAGCAGCTTGATCGGGGACACTAGAATCTATGGCTACACCTTC.

The gene calls are TRBV19 and TRBJ1-2, with a weak D call TRBD1 (6 bases). This CDR3 contains 13 residues. Per germline, CDR1 LNHDA and CDR2 SQIVND (reference sequence). With 1 base removed from V and 7 bases from J, the gap between germline ends came to 10 bases. Here the CDR3 reads CASSIGGHRGYTF. In DNA, the CDR3 is TGTGCCAGTAGTATAGGGGGGCATCGTGGCTACACCTTC.

The chain employs TRBV28 and TRBJ2-1; TRBD1 matches at 8 bases. The CDR3 has 15 residues. After removal of 1 base from V and 8 bases from J, the junction contained 7 bases not matched to a gene. The germline gives CDR1 MDHEN, CDR2 SYDVKM. The CDR3 sequence is CASSLLTGGKDEQFF. The CDR3 bases are TGTGCCAGCAGTTTATTAACAGGGGGTAAGGATGAGCAGTTCTTC.

This chain joins TRBV6-5 and TRBJ2-7; 7 nucleotides match TRBD2. Germline V gene lookup returns CDR1 MNHEY and CDR2 SVGAGI. The CDR3 sequence is 15 residues long. The V segment lost 6 bases and the J segment 0 bases; nucleotides outside the gene matches: 8. The CDR3 DNA reads as TGTGCCAGCAGCTCCCAGCGGGGCAGCTCCTACGAGCAGTACTTC. Translating gives CASSSQRGSSYEQYF.

V is TRBV5-1 and J is TRBJ2-1; D uncertain. The CDR3 spans 14 residues. Trimming pared 2 bases from V and 1 base from J, leaving 7 bases between. Germline V gene data show CDR1 as SGHRS and CDR2 as YFSETQ. The CDR3 region is CASSFTRSYNEQFF. For the CDR3, the DNA is TGCGCCAGCAGCTTTACCAGGTCCTACAATGAGCAGTTCTTC.

The chain combines TRBV6-1 with TRBJ2-2; 7 bases map to TRBD1. Per germline, CDR1 MNHNS and CDR2 SASEGT. The CDR3 spans 15 residues. Trimming took 5 bases from V and 4 from J; bases not matched to a gene: 7. The CDR3: CASSRTGEFTGELFF. The DNA of the CDR3 is TGTGCCAGCAGTAGGACAGGAGAGTTCACCGGGGAGCTGTTTTTT.

The chain recombines TRBV11-3 with TRBJ2-1; weak D call: TRBD1 (6 bases). Germline assignment: CDR1 SGHNT and CDR2 YENEEA. Trimming took off 0 bases at V and 6 bases at J, with 12 bases between the two ends. The CDR3 runs to 15 residues. The CDR3 nucleotides read TGTGCCAGCAGCTTAGAGGGACAATGGGGCAATGAGCAGTTCTTC. This translates into CASSLEGQWGNEQFF. Full variable domain (outside the CDR3, taken from reference TRBV11-3 and TRBJ2-1): EAGVVQSPRYKIIEKKQPVAFWCNPISGHNTLYWYLQNLGQGPELLIRYENEEAVDDSQLPKDRFSAERLKGVDSTLKIQPAELGDSAVYLCASSLEGQWGNEQFFGPGTRLTVL.